This paragraph reports one TCR beta chain. Its antigen is undetermined. Other DNA sequences in this sample translate to the same CDR3. The data derive from a study of shared clonotypes between healthy human individuals. Study at large: The cohort comprised a couple of women and a few men. Their ages spanned 18 to 49 years. General observations from the study: Sequencing depth was predicted to influence how clonotypes are shared among donors.

With 0 bases removed from V and 2 bases from J, the gap between germline ends came to 8 bases. This CDR3 has 14 amino acids. Germline V gene sequence: CDR1 GTSNPN, CDR2 SVGIG (reference sequence). The deep-level immunoSEQ assay was used. Study processing details: ImmunoSEQ junction-only sequences lacked quality scores, so their filtering differed. The assay was immunoSEQ multiplex PCR, and TCRdb's table has in-frame clones only and misses some. V and J calls and clone size come straight from that table; D and trimming were deduced from the DNA. The sample comprises about 490,000 clones, approximately 81% of which are singletons, and over 9.5% rests with the top ten.

Source material: PBMCs. The chain employs TRBV30 and TRBJ1-5, with D unclear. The clonotype comes from a woman aged 40 to 49 in good health. Some clones in this sample may be carry-over from other donors' samples. CDR3 amino acids: CAWSVKGGNQPQHF. CDR3 bases: TGTGCCTGGAGTGTAAAAGGCGGCAATCAGCCCCAGCATTTT.